A single sample gave rise to the 29 T cell receptor beta chains below, sequenced in a study of cytomegalovirus exposure and HLA in healthy donors (dated by TCRdb to 2017 to 2019). The protocol used for the library was the immunoSEQ multiplex PCR assay. For the multiplex PCR, a mixture combining 60 forward primers for TCR Vbeta segments and 13 reverse primers for TCR Jbeta segments was used. The source is immuneACCESS, and TCRdb retained only in-frame sequences with V and J called. Part of the clones is not carried over; for the studies checked, unresolved V genes explain less than half of this, and the remainder is unexplained. This sample gives about 83,000 clones in total; roughly 76% of them show up just once. The biggest ten clones account for over 1.5% of the sample. The sample was PBMCs. These receptors originate from a woman in her twenties or thirties in good health and CMV-seronegative.

J is TRBJ2-1 and V is TRBV7-2, with D perhaps matching TRBD2 (5 bases). Trimming shortened V by 7 bases and J by 7 bases, and 23 bases separated the two germline ends. The germline V gene encodes CDR1 SGHTA and CDR2 FQGNSA. This CDR3 contains 16 residues. The CDR3 region is CASTPGGREAGNEQFF. In DNA form, the CDR3 reads TGTGCCAGCACCCCGGGTGGGAGAGAGGCCGGAAATGAGCAGTTCTTC.

This chain joins TRBV19 and TRBJ1-5; 7 bases are a match to TRBD1. Losses at the gene ends were 6 bases for V and 4 bases for J; bases not matched to a gene: 9. The CDR3 length is 15 residues. Germline V gene lookup returns CDR1 LNHDA and CDR2 SQIVND (reference sequence). CDR3 in DNA: TGTGCCAGTAGCCCAGAGGGACAGCCTAATCAGCCCCAGCATTTT. It codes for CASSPEGQPNQPQHF.

The chain joins TRBV5-8 to TRBJ1-2; 8 positions match TRBD1. The CDR3 contains 13 residues. CDR1 is SGHTS, CDR2 YDEGEE, per germline. V trimming: 4 bases; J trimming: 4 bases; junction bases outside the gene matches: 3. The CDR3 nucleotides read TGTGCCAGCAGCCCAGGGGGCGCCTATGGCTACACCTTC. Its protein is CASSPGGAYGYTF.

The chain links TRBV28 to TRBJ1-1; possibly TRBD1 for D (6 bases). With 7 bases removed from V and 4 bases from J, the gap between germline ends came to 16 bases. The CDR3 covers 14 residues. Germline assignment: CDR1 MDHEN and CDR2 SYDVKM. In DNA, the CDR3 is TGTGCCAGCATCAAACCAGGGGCGGGCACTGAAGCTTTCTTT. It translates to CASIKPGAGTEAFF.

This chain connects TRBV30 to TRBJ1-2; the D gene is possibly TRBD1 (6 bases). V was pared by 1 base and J by 5 bases, with 17 bases between. The CDR3 sequence is 15 residues long. Germline values: CDR1 GTSNPN, CDR2 SVGIG (reference sequence). For the CDR3, the DNA is TGTGCCTGGAGTGAGTTGTCTTTAAGGGGGTATGGCTACACCTTC. This sequence encodes CAWSELSLRGYGYTF.

The V call is TRBV25-1, the J call TRBJ2-7; possibly TRBD1 for D (7 bases). V gave up 2 bases and J gave up 6 bases, with 20 bases separating them. The germline CDR1 and CDR2 sequences are MGHDK and SYGVNS. The CDR3 sequence is 16 residues long. Written as DNA, the CDR3 is TGTGCCAGCAGTGAAGGAGGGGGCGTAATTTGGCGCGAGCAGTACTTC. Translated: CASSEGGGVIWREQYF.

This sequence joins TRBV28 and TRBJ2-7; D possibly corresponds to TRBD2 (5 bases). Trimming shortened V by 6 bases and J by 5 bases, and 11 bases separated the two germline ends. In germline, CDR1 is MDHEN, CDR2 SYDVKM. The CDR3 spans 12 residues. CDR3 coding DNA: TGTGCCAGCAGGGAAACTAGAGACGAGCAGTACTTC. Protein sequence: CASRETRDEQYF.

This clone was found once. The V call is TRBV2, the J call TRBJ1-1; tentatively, D is TRBD1 (6 bases). The CDR3 is made up of 16 amino acids. The germline CDR1 and CDR2 sequences are SNHLY and FYNNEI. V gave up 5 bases and J gave up 4 bases, with 20 bases separating them. In nucleotides, the CDR3 is TGTGCCAGCAGTTCGCAAGGGGGGGCCGCCGGCACTGAAGCTTTCTTT. Amino acid sequence: CASSSQGGAAGTEAFF.

The genes are TRBV5-4 and TRBJ2-5, with a tentative D call TRBD1 (6 bases). The germline V gene encodes CDR1 SGHNT and CDR2 YYREEE (reference sequence). The CDR3 consists of 15 residues. The germline V and J ends were trimmed by 4 bases and 2 bases, with 15 bases remaining between them. This CDR3 reads CASSLGRQVQETQYF. The CDR3 DNA sequence: TGTGCCAGCAGCCTAGGCCGACAGGTACAAGAGACCCAGTACTTC.

J is TRBJ2-1 and V is TRBV7-3, with TRBD2 as a possible D gene (5 bases). The V gene's germline CDR1 is SGHTA and CDR2 FQGTGA. The CDR3 totals 15 residues. Trimming shortened V by 3 bases and J by 0 bases, and 9 bases separated the two germline ends. The CDR3 nucleotides read TGTGCCAGCAGCTTTGGGAGTAGCTCCTACAATGAGCAGTTCTTC. Residues: CASSFGSSSYNEQFF.

The rearrangement links TRBV18 to TRBJ1-5; 10 nucleotides match TRBD1. This CDR3 spans 16 amino acids. Germline V lookup: CDR1 KGHSH, CDR2 LQKENI. The V segment lost 3 bases and the J segment 5 bases; nucleotides outside the gene matches: 7. The CDR3 DNA reads as TGTGCCAGCTCACCCAACCGGGACAGGGGTCATCAGCCCCAGCATTTT. This encodes CASSPNRDRGHQPQHF.

The chain joins TRBV29-1 to TRBJ1-1; the D is unclear. The CDR3 totals 10 residues. The germline CDR1 and CDR2 sequences are SQVTM and ANQGSEA. V lost 3 bases to trimming and J lost 5 bases, with 4 bases between them. The CDR3 region is CSVDRTEAFF. As DNA, the CDR3 is TGCAGCGTTGATCGGACTGAAGCTTTCTTT.

The gene calls are TRBV6-1 and TRBJ1-2, with no clear D. Trimming shortened V by 0 bases and J by 5 bases, and 16 bases separated the two germline ends. CDR3 length equals 16 residues. Germline CDR1 MNHNS, CDR2 SASEGT. CDR3 in amino acids: CASSEAFQSREYGYTF. As DNA, the CDR3 is TGTGCCAGCAGTGAAGCGTTTCAAAGTCGAGAATATGGCTACACCTTC.

This clone was seen more than once but under ten times. This sequence joins TRBV7-9 and TRBJ2-7; TRBD2 aligns across 7 bases. Germline CDR1 SEHNR, CDR2 FQNEAQ (reference sequence). V lost 5 bases, J lost 2 bases, and 3 bases stayed unmatched. CDR3 length: 13 amino acids. CDR3: CASSPRGAYEQYF. The DNA of the CDR3 is TGTGCCAGCAGCCCTCGGGGGGCCTACGAGCAGTACTTC.

This chain uses TRBV5-1 with TRBJ2-7; D is ambiguous. With 9 bases removed from V and 0 bases from J, the gap between germline ends came to 13 bases. Germline V gene lookup returns CDR1 SGHRS and CDR2 YFSETQ. The CDR3 spans 13 residues. CDR3 sequence reads: CATSIESSYEQYF. CDR3 coding DNA: TGCGCCACCTCAATCGAGAGCTCCTACGAGCAGTACTTC. Looking up the rest from reference TRBV5-1 and TRBJ2-7 gives the full variable domain: KAGVTQTPRYLIKTRGQQVTLSCSPISGHRSVSWYQQTPGQGLQFLFEYFSETQRNKGNFPGRFSGRQFSNSRSEMNVSTLELGDSALYLCATSIESSYEQYFGPGTRLTVT.

V and J are TRBV6-5 and TRBJ2-7; TRBD1 matches at 9 bases. This CDR3 is built from 16 residues. Trimming removed 6 bases from V and 4 bases from J; junction bases left unmatched: 13. Germline lookup yields CDR1 MNHEY and CDR2 SVGAGI. The DNA for the CDR3 is TGTGCCAGCAGCTACCCCGACGGGACAGGGTCTTACGAGCAGTACTTC. Its translation is CASSYPDGTGSYEQYF.

Only one count was recorded for this clone. The rearrangement links TRBV16 to TRBJ1-5; 7 bases are shared with TRBD1. The CDR3 extends over 14 amino acids. Germline CDR1 is KGHSY and CDR2 is FQNENV. V shed 4 bases and J 2 bases; nucleotides not matched to a gene: 2. The CDR3 is CASSPTGRNQPQHF. The CDR3 DNA reads TGTGCCAGCAGCCCGACAGGGCGCAATCAGCCCCAGCATTTT.

The chain employs TRBV28 and TRBJ2-7; 7 bases fit TRBD2. Unmatched junction bases numbered 5, after V lost 6 bases and J lost 3 bases. The V gene's germline CDR1 is MDHEN and CDR2 SYDVKM. The CDR3 covers 13 residues. Here the CDR3 reads CASRASGRYEQYF. CDR3 bases: TGTGCCAGCAGGGCTAGCGGACGCTACGAGCAGTACTTC.

The V and J genes are TRBV27 and TRBJ2-3, with 8 bases identical to TRBD1. This CDR3 has 15 residues. The germline gives CDR1 MNHEY, CDR2 SMNVEV (reference sequence). V lost 3 bases, J lost 4 bases, and 6 bases stayed unmatched. Here the CDR3 reads CASSFDRGKADTQYF. The CDR3 region has the DNA TGTGCCAGCAGTTTCGACAGGGGCAAGGCAGATACGCAGTATTTT.

The chain is built from TRBV7-8 and TRBJ2-1; 8 bases are a match to TRBD2. The CDR3 is 17 residues long. Germline assignment: CDR1 SGHVS and CDR2 FQNEAQ. V was clipped by 3 bases and J by 7 bases; unmatched bases: 14. The DNA of the CDR3 is TGTGCCAGCAGCTTGAGAGCTCGGACTAGCTTTGTTAATGAGCAGTTCTTC. This gives the protein CASSLRARTSFVNEQFF.

This chain joins TRBV12-1 and TRBJ2-7; the tabulated D call, TRBD2, remains unverified against the DNA. TRBV12-1 is noted as a pseudogene. The CDR3 is made up of 15 amino acids. CDR3 loop: CASSCGGTPNYEQYF. The CDR3 DNA reads as TGTGCCAGCAGCTGCGGGGGGACCCCCAACTACGAGCAGTACTTC.

The chain has TRBV28 and TRBJ2-5; 9 bases match TRBD2. The germline V gene encodes CDR1 MDHEN and CDR2 SYDVKM. The CDR3 has 14 amino acids. The V and J ends lost 7 bases and 7 bases, in that order; junction bases with no gene match: 10. CDR3 DNA: TGTGCCAGCATTAGCGGGAGAAATAGGGGGACCCAGTACTTC. Translated, it gives CASISGRNRGTQYF.

In regard to this clone: Mismatch with germline at one junction end may stem from a read error. The chain combines TRBV7-9 with TRBJ1-4; 9 bases map to TRBD1. CDR1 is SEHNR and CDR2 is FQNEAQ in the germline V gene (reference sequence). This CDR3 has 16 residues. The CDR3 loop reads CSSSSRQGGRNEKLFF. CDR3 DNA: TGTTCCAGCAGCTCAAGACAGGGGGGGCGGAATGAAAAACTGTTTTTT.

V usage is TRBV5-6 and J usage is TRBJ2-1, with 7 bases aligning to TRBD2. J gave up 7 bases and V 4 bases, and 20 bases lay outside the gene matches. CDR1 SGHDT and CDR2 YYEEEE come from the germline V gene. The CDR3 spans 18 residues. The chain's CDR3 is CASSPKDLPGRGFNEQFF. In DNA form, the CDR3 reads TGTGCCAGCAGCCCAAAAGACCTACCGGGGAGGGGTTTTAATGAGCAGTTCTTC.

The rearrangement joins TRBV10-2 to TRBJ2-7, with TRBD1 identical over 7 bases. The ends lost 4 bases at V and 2 bases at J; junction bases unmatched: 8. In germline, CDR1 is WSHSY, CDR2 SAAADI. The length of the CDR3 is 15 residues. The CDR3 DNA follows: TGCGCCAGCAGTGGAGGGACAGTCCCCCCCTACGAGCAGTACTTC. Translation gives CASSGGTVPPYEQYF.

V gene TRBV4-3 combines with J gene TRBJ2-6, with D possibly TRBD1 on 5 matching bases. Germline V gene lookup returns CDR1 LGHNA and CDR2 YSLEER. This CDR3 comprises 17 residues. V was shortened by 1 base and J by 1 base, with 11 bases between the two germline ends. As DNA, the CDR3 is TGCGCCAGCAGCCAAGTGCAGACAGCTTCTGGGGCCAACGTCCTGACTTTC. It is translated as CASSQVQTASGANVLTF.

The V call is TRBV6-1, the J call TRBJ1-1; D remains ambiguous. This CDR3 has 12 amino acids. With 5 bases removed from V and 1 base from J, the gap between germline ends came to 5 bases. Per the germline V gene, CDR1 is MNHNS and CDR2 is SASEGT. CDR3 in DNA: TGTGCCAGCAGTAGCACGAACACTGAAGCTTTCTTT. Encoded protein: CASSSTNTEAFF.

As concerns this clone: This same CDR3 is encoded by further DNA sequences in the sample. The J gene is TRBJ2-3, the V gene TRBV9; TRBD2 matches at 9 bases. The J segment lost 3 bases and the V segment lost 2 bases, leaving 4 bases of the junction unmatched. The CDR3 length is 15 residues. CDR1 is SGDLS and CDR2 is YYNGEE in the germline V gene. CDR3 residues: CASSVGGRGTDTQYF. The CDR3 DNA is TGTGCCAGCAGCGTTGGCGGGAGGGGTACAGATACGCAGTATTTT.

This rearrangement joins TRBV7-9 to TRBJ1-1, with 10 bases matching TRBD1. V was clipped by 0 bases and J by 2 bases; unmatched bases: 9. This CDR3 contains 18 residues. Germline CDR1 is SEHNR and CDR2 is FQNEAQ (reference sequence). This CDR3 is CASSLAWDRGGGNTEAFF. CDR3 sequence (DNA): TGTGCCAGCAGCTTAGCCTGGGACAGGGGAGGAGGTAACACTGAAGCTTTCTTT.